This note documents a single T cell receptor (beta chain) sequence. Which antigen it targets is not known. One base away there is no much larger clone; base qualities are not given. This record comes from a study of T cell responses to AZD1222 COVID-19 vaccine (dated by TCRdb to about 2021). For the study in its entirety: Because spike-specific TCR depth and breadth did not differ between the two schedules, AZD1222 recipients who got a second dose at roughly 4 weeks were pooled with those who got a second dose at roughly 12 weeks. Trial participants were enrolled into age subgroups of 18-55, 56-69 and 70-plus years, which contained about 150, 27 and 61 TCR-sequenced participants, respectively. TCR sequencing covered about 230 trial participants: 207 given two doses of AZD1222 and 26 given two doses of MenACWY control vaccine. What the research found in general, with its limitations: In the small 56-69-year group, the increase in depth fell short of significance, most likely because of low power. The vaccine-associated CD4 TCRs covered the entire spike protein, and the dominant responses fell in regions 160-218 and 743-854. Because no day 14 peak-response samples were available, repertoires were characterized only after the peak T cell response. A significant rise in spike-specific TCR breadth and depth was observed after two AZD1222 doses relative to day 0 and relative to MenACWY recipients. Only a handful of AZD1222 recipients were SARS-CoV-2 seropositive at baseline, limiting conclusions about previously exposed vaccinees. Most participants were white British and females outnumbered males, and the authors suggested that clonal diversity may have been underestimated. Epitopes outside the regions mutated in the B.1.351 and B.1.1.7 variants were reportedly recognized by nearly half of the unique spike-specific TCRs.

According to the germline V gene (reference sequence), CDR1 reads LNHNV and CDR2 reads YYDKDF. The trim is 0 bases for V and 6 bases for J, with a gap of 15 bases between the germline ends. CDR3 length: 15 amino acids, cysteine to phenylalanine. The retained sequence is limited to the CDR3, 45 bases, with the frame set at the first base. The CDR3 regions of human TCRbeta chains were analyzed by immunosequencing. The study's own analysis went as follows. TCRs in the repertoires were compared against a reference library of SARS-CoV-2-specific TCRs that had been generated with the MIRA antigen-specificity platform. Breadth meant the fraction of unique TCRs that were SARS-CoV-2-associated, whereas depth meant the fraction of total T cells that were SARS-CoV-2-associated. Using the MIRA data, each spike-specific TCR was assigned both to the spike region to which the TCR was reactive and to a CD4 or CD8 class. Log10-transformed breadth and depth values were compared by one-way ANOVA with Sidak's multiple comparisons tests. The source is immuneACCESS, and TCRdb retained only in-frame sequences with V and J called. Part of the clones is not carried over; for the studies checked, unresolved V genes explain less than half of this, and the remainder is unexplained. That table gives V, J and clone size, and the DNA gave D and trimming. The sample table records about 140,000 clones; about nine tenths of these occur just once. The top ten clones comprise about 3.4% of the sample.

This specimen's time point label, interpreted: baseline before first vaccination. Vaccinee samples were obtained from the UK trials COV001 and COV002, which included a single-blind randomized controlled phase 2/3 trial of AZD1222 (ChAdOx1 nCoV-19) in healthy adults. For TCRbeta chain sequencing, PBMC samples from trial participants were taken at day 0 and at day 28 after the second dose. The V and J genes are TRBV15 and TRBJ2-7; the D gene lacks a confident call. The receptor's source is an adult in good health. The material was peripheral blood, obtained on day 0 of AZD1222 vaccination. The CDR3 here reads CATSRDRRSLSEQYF. The DNA is TGTGCCACCAGCAGAGACAGGCGAAGCCTTTCCGAGCAGTACTTC.